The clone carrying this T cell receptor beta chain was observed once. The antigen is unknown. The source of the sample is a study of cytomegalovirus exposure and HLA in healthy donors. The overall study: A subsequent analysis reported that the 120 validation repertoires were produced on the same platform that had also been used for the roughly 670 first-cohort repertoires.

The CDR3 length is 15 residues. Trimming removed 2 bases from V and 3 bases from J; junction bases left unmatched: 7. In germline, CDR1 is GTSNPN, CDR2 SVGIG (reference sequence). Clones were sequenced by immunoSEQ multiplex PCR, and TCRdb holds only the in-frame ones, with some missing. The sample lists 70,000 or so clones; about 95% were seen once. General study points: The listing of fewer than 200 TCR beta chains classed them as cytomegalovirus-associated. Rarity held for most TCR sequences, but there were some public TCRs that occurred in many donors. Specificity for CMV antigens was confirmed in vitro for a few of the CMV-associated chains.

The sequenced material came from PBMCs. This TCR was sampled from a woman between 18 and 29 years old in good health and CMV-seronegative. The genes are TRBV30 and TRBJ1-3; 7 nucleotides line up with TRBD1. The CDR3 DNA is TGTGCCTGGAGTATCCCAGGACAGGTTGGAAACACCATATATTTT. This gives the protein CAWSIPGQVGNTIYF.